This passage covers 23 T cell receptor beta chains from one sample sequenced in a study of blood T cells in healthy people across ages. Alongside a J-beta primer mix, a sample-barcoded 5' primer served in a second PCR lasting roughly 6 to 11 cycles. TCRdb re-derived calls from the 5' RACE reads in MiXCR, one entry per CDR3 protein. The sample has 1.5 million to 2 million distinct CDR3 sequences, about 50% seen once; the top ten hold over 2%. The sequencing sample was made of blood. The origin of the receptors is a woman between 40 and 55 years old in good health.

This clonotype was counted a few times. This chain joins TRBV7-2 and TRBJ2-1; D unresolved. CDR3 size: 17 residues. CDR1 is SGHTA, CDR2 FQGNSA, per germline. Trimming left V 5 bases short and J 0 bases short, with 17 bases between. The CDR3, as DNA: TGTGCCAGCAGCCCTCTCGGCAGTTTATTCTCCTACAATGAGCAGTTCTTC. Residues: CASSPLGSLFSYNEQFF.

DNA for the CDR3: TGTGCCAGCTTAGACCCCGGGGAGGGGGCCTTCCGCGAGCAGTACTTC. Encoded protein: CASLDPGEGAFREQYF. The V call is TRBV12-3 or TRBV12-4, the J call TRBJ2-7; D might be TRBD1 or TRBD2, each matching 7 bases. Between the trimmed V and J ends, which lost 8 bases and 6 bases, there was a span of 26 bases. The length of the CDR3 is 16 residues.

About this clonotype itself: At one end the junction does not follow the germline gene, possibly because of a read error. The chain couples TRBV10-3 to TRBJ2-1, with D uncertain. Germline loops: CDR1 ENHRY, CDR2 SYGVKD. There are 13 residues in the CDR3. CDR3 nucleotides: TGTGCCATCGGTGACGGATACTACAATGAGCAGTTCTTC. Its protein is CAIGDGYYNEQFF.

This sequence joins TRBV29-1 and TRBJ1-2; D might be TRBD1 (6 bases). This CDR3 has 16 amino acids. Germline values: CDR1 SQVTM, CDR2 ANQGSEA. Trimming shortened V by 0 bases and J by 8 bases, and 22 bases separated the two germline ends. The CDR3 here is CSVEDPLGDTFWGYTF. The CDR3 coding sequence is TGCAGCGTTGAAGATCCCTTAGGGGACACCTTTTGGGGCTACACCTTC.

This clonotype has just a few counts. The J gene is TRBJ2-5, the V gene TRBV6-2 or TRBV6-3, with a weak D call TRBD2 (5 bases). V lost 5 bases, J lost 11 bases, and 18 bases lay in between. The CDR3 loop spans 13 amino acids. CDR1 MNHEY and CDR2 SVGEGT come from the germline V gene. CDR3 sequence: CASSGMGSGEQYF. The CDR3 DNA reads TGTGCCAGCAGTGGAATGGGCTCCGGGGAGCAGTACTTC.

This clonotype was recorded once. V gene TRBV28 combines with J gene TRBJ2-3, with TRBD1 matching over 7 bases. The germline V gene encodes CDR1 MDHEN and CDR2 SYDVKM. V dropped 3 bases and J dropped 9; count of bases not matched to a gene: 6. This CDR3 is 13 amino acids long. The CDR3 loop is CASSLPRDRTQYF. CDR3 in DNA: TGTGCCAGCAGTTTGCCACGGGACAGAACGCAGTATTTT.

V usage is TRBV6-9 and J usage is TRBJ1-1; D is undetermined. Germline V gene data show CDR1 as MNHGY and CDR2 as SVAAGI. The CDR3 consists of 14 residues. V was pared by 7 bases and J by 3 bases, with 15 bases between. Here the CDR3 reads CASILGTPDTEAFF. The CDR3 region has the DNA TGTGCCAGCATCCTGGGAACCCCGGACACTGAAGCTTTCTTT.

In its sample, this clonotype was seen a few times. The chain recombines TRBV20-1 with TRBJ1-5; weak D call: TRBD1 (5 bases). The V end was cut by 0 bases, the J end by 6 bases, with 12 bases between. The CDR3 has 14 residues. Germline V CDR1 and CDR2: DFQATT, SNEGSKA (reference sequence). The CDR3 DNA sequence: TGCAGTGCTAGAGAGGGCGGGGCCAGTCAGCCCCAGCATTTT. Translation: CSAREGGASQPQHF.

The gene calls are TRBV4-2 and TRBJ2-5; 9 bases are a match to TRBD2. The end of the DNA aligns better with TRBJ2-1, so the J call may be wrong. Germline assignment: CDR1 LGHNA and CDR2 YNFKEQ. CDR3 length: 16 residues. CDR3 nucleotide sequence: TGTGCCAGCAGCCAAGAGCCTAGCGGGGTCCAAGAGACCCAGTTCTTC. It translates to CASSQEPSGVQETQFF.

The chain couples TRBV20-1 to TRBJ2-4, with D possibly TRBD1 on 7 matching bases. The CDR3 is 14 residues long. Germline V lookup: CDR1 DFQATT, CDR2 SNEGSKA (reference sequence). The germline V and J ends were trimmed by 5 bases and 13 bases, with 24 bases remaining between them. Here the CDR3 reads CSAERPTGRDEQYF. The CDR3 DNA follows: TGCAGTGCTGAGCGCCCGACAGGGCGGGATGAGCAGTACTTC.

The J gene is TRBJ2-5, the V gene TRBV6-5; 8 nucleotides align to TRBD2. The germline CDR1 and CDR2 sequences are MNHEY and SVGAGI. The CDR3 is 16 amino acids. With 6 bases clipped from V and 3 bases from J, the junction kept 12 bases outside the gene matches. DNA of the CDR3: TGTGCCAGCAGCACAGAGGAGCGGGGGACTAAAGAGACCCAGTACTTC. Translated, it gives CASSTEERGTKETQYF.

The rearrangement links TRBV28 to TRBJ2-7, with D tentatively TRBD1 or TRBD2 (6 bases each). This CDR3 spans 13 amino acids. Deletions cut 6 bases from V and 3 bases from J, with 12 bases between. Germline V gene sequence: CDR1 MDHEN, CDR2 SYDVKM. The CDR3 DNA follows: TGTGCCAGCAGGATAGGGGGGATCTACGAGCAGTACTTC. Amino acids: CASRIGGIYEQYF.

The gene calls are TRBV20-1 and TRBJ2-3, with TRBD2 matching 10 bases. The CDR3 contains 16 residues. The V gene end was trimmed by 4 bases and the J gene end by 0 bases; junction bases not matched to a gene: 7. The germline gives CDR1 DFQATT, CDR2 SNEGSKA (reference sequence). CDR3 coding DNA: TGCAGTGCTAAGATGTTAGCGGGGGGTAGCACAGATACGCAGTATTTT. Its protein product is CSAKMLAGGSTDTQYF.

This clonotype came up a few times. The genes are TRBV24-1 and TRBJ2-3; D is uncertain. This CDR3 region has 16 residues. Per germline, CDR1 KGHDR and CDR2 SFDVKD. Trimming took off 3 bases at V and 2 bases at J, with 14 bases between the two ends. CDR3 loop: CATSDEMSSNTDTQYF. Here the CDR3 DNA reads TGTGCCACCAGTGATGAGATGAGCAGTAACACAGATACGCAGTATTTT.

This clonotype was picked up a small number of times. This chain links TRBV28 with TRBJ2-6; D unresolved. Germline V lookup: CDR1 MDHEN, CDR2 SYDVKM. This CDR3 has 14 amino acids. The germline V and J ends were trimmed by 5 bases and 1 base, with 6 bases remaining between them. The CDR3 sequence is CASSVQSGANVLTF. For the CDR3, the DNA is TGTGCCAGCAGTGTGCAATCTGGGGCCAACGTCCTGACTTTC.

This chain links TRBV5-1 with TRBJ2-5; D may be TRBD1 (6 bases). With 0 bases removed from V and 5 bases from J, the gap between germline ends came to 20 bases. Germline-derived CDR1 and CDR2 are SGHRS and YFSETQ. CDR3 length: 17 amino acids. The CDR3 region is CASSLADGQIATETQYF. CDR3 nucleotides: TGCGCCAGCAGCTTGGCTGATGGACAGATTGCCACGGAGACCCAGTACTTC. The complete variable domain, with remaining parts taken from reference TRBV5-1 and TRBJ2-5, reads KAGVTQTPRYLIKTRGQQVTLSCSPISGHRSVSWYQQTPGQGLQFLFEYFSETQRNKGNFPGRFSGRQFSNSRSEMNVSTLELGDSALYLCASSLADGQIATETQYFGPGTRLLVL.

Regarding this clonotype: One junction end does not reproduce the germline sequence, and a read error may be involved. The V call is TRBV12-3 or TRBV12-4, the J call TRBJ1-2; D uncertain. This CDR3 spans 13 amino acids. CDR3 sequence reads: CVSRRTHIYGYTF. Written as DNA, the CDR3 is TGTGTCAGCAGACGGACTCACATCTATGGCTACACCTTC.

The sample holds a few counts of this clonotype. Mismatch with germline at one junction end may stem from a read error. This chain joins TRBV5-5 and TRBJ2-7; possibly TRBD1 for D (7 bases). The CDR3 covers 14 residues. Germline V gene lookup returns CDR1 SGHKS and CDR2 YYEKEE (reference sequence). CDR3 sequence: CASSLEGAQDEQYF. The CDR3 coding sequence is TGTGCCAGCAGTTTGGAGGGGGCACAGGACGAGCAGTACTTC.

The V call is TRBV20-1, the J call TRBJ1-2; 8 bases fit TRBD1. The CDR3 sequence is 16 residues long. Germline V lookup: CDR1 DFQATT, CDR2 SNEGSKA (reference sequence). Unmatched junction bases numbered 6, after V lost 0 bases and J lost 0 bases. CDR3 protein: CSARDGQGKANYGYTF. Here the CDR3 DNA reads TGCAGTGCTAGAGATGGACAGGGAAAAGCTAACTATGGCTACACCTTC.

The chain carries TRBV13 and TRBJ2-3, with D possibly being TRBD1 (6 bases). The CDR3 contains 20 residues. With 6 bases removed from V and 1 base from J, the gap between germline ends came to 29 bases. Germline V gene lookup returns CDR1 PRHDT and CDR2 FYEKMQ (reference sequence). CDR3 protein: CASSSMVWQGIGGGTDTQYF. CDR3 DNA: TGTGCCAGCAGTTCCATGGTGTGGCAGGGGATTGGGGGCGGCACAGATACGCAGTATTTT.

The CDR3 loop is CASSQERTGDGYTF. The CDR3 DNA sequence: TGTGCCAGCAGCCAAGAAAGGACAGGGGATGGCTACACCTTC. The chain carries TRBV14 and TRBJ1-2; 9 nucleotides agree with TRBD1. J lost 6 bases, V lost 0 bases, and 2 bases had no gene match. Germline CDR1 is SGHDN and CDR2 is FVKESK. The length of the CDR3 is 14 residues.

This clonotype was counted only a few times. This chain joins TRBV20-1 and TRBJ1-2; weak D call: TRBD1 (6 bases). Germline-derived CDR1 and CDR2 are DFQATT and SNEGSKA (reference sequence). The CDR3 has 15 residues. The V end was cut by 6 bases, the J end by 5 bases, with 22 bases between. The CDR3 sequence: CSAGGGGGNGYGYTF. CDR3 DNA sequence: TGCAGTGCCGGAGGCGGGGGGGGCAACGGTTATGGCTACACCTTC.

V and J are TRBV20-1 and TRBJ1-5; a weak D match, TRBD1 (5 bases). With 1 base removed from V and 10 bases from J, the gap between germline ends came to 17 bases. Germline CDR1 is DFQATT and CDR2 is SNEGSKA (reference sequence). The CDR3 loop spans 14 amino acids. The CDR3 nucleotides read TGCAGTGCTAGAGGGGACGCCTCCGGGATACCCCAGCATTTT. Its protein product is CSARGDASGIPQHF.